One TCR beta chain is described in this entry. The CDR3 contains 14 residues. Trimming removed 4 bases at V and 4 bases at J, with 15 bases between. Germline V gene data show CDR1 as GTSNPN and CDR2 as SVGIG (reference sequence). The authors' processing: Reference gene primer amplification yielded estimated nucleated cell counts. Libraries were prepared by immunoSEQ multiplex PCR; TCRdb keeps only in-frame clonotypes and omits some of them. The V and J calls and clone size come from that table; D and trimming were worked out from the DNA. In the table there are 300,000 to 450,000 clones, 87% of which are singletons. The data stem from a study of blood T cell repertoires in COVID-19. About the study: Acute and convalescent COVID-19 samples came from the United States, Italy and Spain. PBMCs, B-cell-depleted T cells, or T cells were the source of the cDNA or gDNA that made up the material.

Followed longitudinally, the Seattle patients had been enrolled during active infection. This chain joins TRBV30 and TRBJ2-3; D perhaps matches TRBD1 (6 bases). This clonotype was obtained from a woman in her twenties or thirties with COVID-19, enrolled during active disease. Sequencing was done on a sample of peripheral blood. The CDR3 sequence: CAWNQGRQADTQYF. The CDR3 DNA is TGTGCCTGGAATCAGGGGCGCCAGGCAGATACGCAGTATTTT.